Each of the 22 T cell receptor beta chains below was sequenced from the same sample in a study of ipilimumab plus nivolumab after autologous stem cell transplantation. Profiling relied on immunoSEQ multiplex PCR, and the TCRdb table lists in-frame clones only, not all of them. The sample has approximately 9,000 clones, around two thirds seen once. The source was PBMCs, collected in a trial of ipilimumab plus nivolumab as post-transplant consolidation. Source of these receptors: a female donor with multiple myeloma.

A few counts support this clone. The V gene is TRBV9, the J gene TRBJ2-1; the match to TRBD2 covers 7 bases. After removal of 0 bases from V and 0 bases from J, the junction contained 3 bases not matched to a gene. The germline CDR1 and CDR2 sequences are SGDLS and YYNGEE. The CDR3 extends over 16 amino acids. The DNA for the CDR3 is TGTGCCAGCAGCGTAGGGCGGGGGAGCTCCTACAATGAGCAGTTCTTC. It translates to CASSVGRGSSYNEQFF. Filled out from reference TRBV9 and TRBJ2-1, the complete variable domain reads DSGVTQTPKHLITATGQRVTLRCSPRSGDLSVYWYQQSLDQGLQFLIQYYNGEERAKGNILERFSAQQFPDLHSELNLSSLELGDSALYFCASSVGRGSSYNEQFFGPGTRLTVL.

This clone was seen a single time. The chain couples TRBV19 to TRBJ2-1, with a weak D call TRBD1 (5 bases). Germline CDR1 LNHDA, CDR2 SQIVND (reference sequence). This CDR3 comprises 15 residues. V lost 1 base and J lost 0, with 7 bases in between. CDR3: CASSIVDTSYNEQFF. The CDR3, as DNA: TGTGCCAGTAGTATAGTGGACACCTCCTACAATGAGCAGTTCTTC.

This rearrangement joins TRBV15 to TRBJ1-6; 10 bases line up with TRBD1. J lost 10 bases, V lost 8 bases, and 2 bases had no gene match. Germline V gene data show CDR1 as LNHNV and CDR2 as YYDKDF (reference sequence). The CDR3 has 12 amino acids. The CDR3 sequence: CATGTGASPLHF. CDR3 nucleotide sequence: TGTGCCACCGGGACAGGGGCCTCACCCCTCCACTTT.

The chain links TRBV5-1 to TRBJ2-2; 7 positions agree with TRBD1. In germline, CDR1 is SGHRS, CDR2 YFSETQ. Unmatched junction bases numbered 4, after V lost 4 bases and J lost 1 base. The CDR3 loop spans 15 amino acids. The CDR3 sequence: CASSTGQVNTGELFF. In DNA form, the CDR3 reads TGCGCCAGCAGCACCGGACAGGTGAACACCGGGGAGCTGTTTTTT.

The V gene is TRBV11-3, the J gene TRBJ1-5; D is ambiguous. The CDR3 runs to 12 residues. Germline assignment: CDR1 SGHNT and CDR2 YENEEA. V shed 0 bases and J shed 5 bases, with 2 bases lying between them. The CDR3 bases are TGTGCCAGCAGCTTAGAGGATCAGCCCCAGCATTTT. Translation gives CASSLEDQPQHF.

The chain combines TRBV5-4 with TRBJ2-1, with 8 bases fitting TRBD2. The CDR3 consists of 13 residues. With V trimmed by 9 bases and J by 6 bases, 8 bases remained unmatched. Germline-derived CDR1 and CDR2 are SGHNT and YYREEE (reference sequence). CDR3 bases: TGTGCCACAACAGCGGGAGCGGTCAATGAGCAGTTCTTC. It specifies CATTAGAVNEQFF.

This CDR3 reads CASSLFLWDKNTEAFF. The CDR3 region has the DNA TGTGCCAGCAGTTTGTTCCTTTGGGACAAAAACACTGAAGCTTTCTTT. This chain uses TRBV28 with TRBJ1-1; D is possibly TRBD1 (6 bases). This CDR3 has 16 amino acids. The ends were cut back, 3 bases at V and 2 bases at J, with 16 bases in the middle. From germline, CDR1 is MDHEN and CDR2 SYDVKM.

This rearrangement joins TRBV5-4 to TRBJ2-5; TRBD2 matches at 7 bases. With 2 bases clipped from V and 0 bases from J, the junction kept 4 bases outside the gene matches. CDR3 length: 15 residues. Germline-derived CDR1 and CDR2 are SGHNT and YYREEE (reference sequence). CDR3 DNA sequence: TGTGCCAGCAGCTTCGGCGGGGGATACCAAGAGACCCAGTACTTC. Translated: CASSFGGGYQETQYF.

The gene calls are TRBV7-9 and TRBJ2-2, with 9 bases that match TRBD1. Trimming at V came to 5 bases and at J to 3 bases, leaving 7 bases not matched to a gene. The CDR3 has 16 amino acids. CDR1 SEHNR and CDR2 FQNEAQ come from the germline V gene (reference sequence). The CDR3: CASSPRTGEDTGELFF. The CDR3 bases are TGTGCCAGCAGCCCGCGGACAGGGGAGGACACCGGGGAGCTGTTTTTT. Full variable domain (remainder filled in from reference TRBV7-9 and TRBJ2-2): DTGVSQNPRHKITKRGQNVTFRCDPISEHNRLYWYRQTLGQGPEFLTYFQNEAQLEKSRLLSDRFSAERPKGSFSTLEIQRTEQGDSAMYLCASSPRTGEDTGELFFGEGSRLTVL.

V and J are TRBV6-5 and TRBJ1-1; 9 bases fit TRBD1. Losses at the gene ends were 2 bases for V and 5 bases for J; bases not matched to a gene: 6. The germline V gene encodes CDR1 MNHEY and CDR2 SVGAGI. This CDR3 has 15 residues. CDR3 protein: CASSYAGQGRTEAFF. CDR3 nucleotides: TGTGCCAGCAGTTACGCCGGACAGGGGAGGACTGAAGCTTTCTTT.

This clone is medium-sized. The chain carries TRBV5-6 and TRBJ1-1; TRBD1 aligns across 8 bases. CDR1 and CDR2 from the germline V gene are SGHDT and YYEEEE. The CDR3 is 14 amino acids. V lost 4 bases to trimming and J lost 4 bases; unmatched junction nucleotides: 6. CDR3 nucleotides: TGTGCCAGCAGCCTCCCGACAGGGGCCACTGAAGCTTTCTTT. Residues: CASSLPTGATEAFF.

V is TRBV5-1 and J is TRBJ2-4, with 16 bases matching TRBD2. Germline CDR1 SGHRS, CDR2 YFSETQ. There are 17 residues in the CDR3. After removal of 4 bases from V and 7 bases from J, the junction contained 8 bases not matched to a gene. This chain's CDR3 is CASSPGTSGRAVNIQYF. Written as DNA, the CDR3 is TGCGCCAGCAGCCCAGGGACTAGCGGGAGGGCGGTGAACATTCAGTACTTC.

The chain links TRBV5-1 to TRBJ2-3, with D hard to call. The CDR3 runs to 15 residues. V shed 0 bases and J shed 0 bases, with 8 bases lying between them. Germline CDR1 reads SGHRS; CDR2 reads YFSETQ. Written as DNA, the CDR3 is TGCGCCAGCAGCTTGGAAGCGCGGAGCACAGATACGCAGTATTTT. Amino acids: CASSLEARSTDTQYF.

This chain joins TRBV28 and TRBJ1-5; TRBD1 matches at 9 bases. V shed 4 bases and J 1 base; nucleotides not matched to a gene: 5. Germline CDR1 is MDHEN and CDR2 is SYDVKM. The CDR3 is 16 residues long. The CDR3 coding sequence is TGTGCCAGCAGTTCCGGGACAGGGAGAAGCAATCAGCCCCAGCATTTT. Amino acids: CASSSGTGRSNQPQHF.

V and J are TRBV18 and TRBJ2-6; TRBD1 aligns across 9 bases. Trimming took 1 base from V and 3 from J; bases not matched to a gene: 16. Germline CDR1 KGHSH, CDR2 LQKENI. The CDR3 totals 21 residues. DNA of the CDR3: TGTGCCAGCTCACCACGGCCCCCCACGGACAGGGGAAAATTTGGGGCCAACGTCCTGACTTTC. Translating it yields CASSPRPPTDRGKFGANVLTF.

The rearrangement uses TRBV7-2 and TRBJ2-2; tentatively, D is TRBD2 (6 bases). Germline V lookup: CDR1 SGHTA, CDR2 FQGNSA. V shed 4 bases and J shed 0 bases, with 12 bases lying between them. There are 16 residues in the CDR3. The CDR3 DNA sequence: TGTGCCAGCAGCTATAATGGAGGGGCGAACACCGGGGAGCTGTTTTTT. This translates into CASSYNGGANTGELFF.

The genes are TRBV5-1 and TRBJ2-7; 11 nucleotides align to TRBD2. Germline loops: CDR1 SGHRS, CDR2 YFSETQ. CDR3 length: 17 residues. V lost 0 bases and J lost 3; bases outside the gene matches: 8. Written as DNA, the CDR3 is TGCGCCAGCAGCTTGGTGACTAGCGGGATTTCCCTCTACGAGCAGTACTTC. Translation: CASSLVTSGISLYEQYF.

The chain couples TRBV25-1 to TRBJ2-3; D uncertain. CDR3 length: 13 amino acids. CDR1 and CDR2 from the germline V gene are MGHDK and SYGVNS. V gave up 4 bases and J gave up 3 bases, with 8 bases separating them. CDR3 in DNA: TGTGCCAGCAGTGTGACCGGGACAGATACGCAGTATTTT. It specifies CASSVTGTDTQYF. Using reference TRBV25-1 and TRBJ2-3 for the parts outside the CDR3, the full variable domain is EADIYQTPRYLVIGTGKKITLECSQTMGHDKMYWYQQDPGMELHLIHYSYGVNSTEKGDLSSESTVSRIRTEHFPLTLESARPSHTSQYLCASSVTGTDTQYFGPGTRLTVL.

The chain links TRBV19 to TRBJ2-1; TRBD1 matches at 9 bases. CDR3 length equals 15 residues. Germline lookup yields CDR1 LNHDA and CDR2 SQIVND (reference sequence). V shed 3 bases, J shed 6 bases, and the junction held 6 bases outside the gene matches. The CDR3 DNA reads TGTGCCAGTAGTATTGGGACAGGGTTCGCCAATGAGCAGTTCTTC. Residues: CASSIGTGFANEQFF.

The CDR3: CASSLTVGLYEQYF. In DNA, the CDR3 is TGTGCCAGCAGCCTGACCGTAGGCCTCTACGAGCAGTACTTC. The chain combines TRBV9 with TRBJ2-7, with D uncertain. This CDR3 contains 14 residues. V was clipped by 4 bases and J by 3 bases, with 14 bases between them. Looked up from germline, CDR1 is SGDLS and CDR2 is YYNGEE.

The genes are TRBV5-6 and TRBJ1-5; tentative D call: TRBD1 (6 bases). Deletions cut 0 bases from V and 2 bases from J, with 15 bases between. Germline V gene sequence: CDR1 SGHDT, CDR2 YYEEEE. This CDR3 contains 17 residues. The CDR3 spells CASSLARGGAGNQPQHF. Written as DNA, the CDR3 is TGTGCCAGCAGCTTGGCCCGGGGGGGCGCGGGCAATCAGCCCCAGCATTTT.

This rearrangement joins TRBV11-2 to TRBJ2-5; TRBD1 aligns across 7 bases. In germline, CDR1 is SGHAT, CDR2 FQNNGV. The CDR3 runs 15 residues. After removal of 5 bases from V and 1 base from J, the junction contained 7 bases not matched to a gene. CDR3 residues: CASSKTTGLQETQYF. For the CDR3, the DNA is TGTGCCAGCAGCAAAACGACAGGGCTCCAAGAGACCCAGTACTTC.